Below, one T cell receptor (beta chain) is given with its context. Its antigen is unidentified. These data are taken from a study of T cell repertoires in cytomegalovirus infection. Trimming took 3 bases from V and 1 from J, leaving 9 bases between them. The germline CDR1 and CDR2 sequences are SEHNR and FQNEAQ (reference sequence). The CDR3 has 14 amino acids. TCRdb re-called the reads through MiXCR, storing one row per CDR3 protein. The sample shows 100,000 or so distinct CDR3 sequences, about 40% of them seen only once. Study-level findings and limits: Carriers of CMV plus the relevant HLA were identified by cumulative public TCR beta family frequency.

The sample in question was CD8+ T cells from cultured PBMCs, obtained from culture after CMV antigen stimulation. V is TRBV7-9 and J is TRBJ1-1, with a weak D call TRBD1 (5 bases). The sequence derives from a human donor in good health (CMV status not recorded). Some clones in this sample may be carry-over from other donors' samples. The DNA for the CDR3 is TGTGCCAGCAGCTTCAGGGATTCGAACACTGAAGCTTTCTTT. This translates into CASSFRDSNTEAFF.